This TCR beta chain was obtained from a study of blood T cell repertoires in COVID-19. Looking at the study overall: Samples came from the United States, Italy and Spain, spanning acute and convalescent COVID-19. PBMCs, B-cell-depleted T cells, or T cells provided the cDNA or gDNA that made up the material.

As originally analysed: Quantification of nucleated cells was approximated via reference gene primer amplification. Assay: immunoSEQ multiplex PCR; the TCRdb copy retains only in-frame clones and omits some. That table gives V, J and clone size, and the DNA gave D and trimming. Of 150,000 to 200,000 clones in the sample, roughly four fifths were seen once. The V segment lost 1 base and the J segment 3 bases; nucleotides outside the gene matches: 3. Germline CDR1 and CDR2: SGDLS and YYNGEE. The CDR3 is 15 residues long. The Seattle patients joined while their infection was active and were tracked longitudinally afterward.

The receptor was derived from a woman aged 70-85 years with COVID-19, enrolled during active disease. The rearrangement links TRBV9 to TRBJ2-1; 8 bases are a match to TRBD2. Material: peripheral blood. DNA of the CDR3: TGTGCCAGCAGCGTATCAAGCGGGGGCTACAATGAGCAGTTCTTC. Amino acids: CASSVSSGGYNEQFF. The full variable domain, rest sourced from reference TRBV9 and TRBJ2-1, is DSGVTQTPKHLITATGQRVTLRCSPRSGDLSVYWYQQSLDQGLQFLIQYYNGEERAKGNILERFSAQQFPDLHSELNLSSLELGDSALYFCASSVSSGGYNEQFFGPGTRLTVL.